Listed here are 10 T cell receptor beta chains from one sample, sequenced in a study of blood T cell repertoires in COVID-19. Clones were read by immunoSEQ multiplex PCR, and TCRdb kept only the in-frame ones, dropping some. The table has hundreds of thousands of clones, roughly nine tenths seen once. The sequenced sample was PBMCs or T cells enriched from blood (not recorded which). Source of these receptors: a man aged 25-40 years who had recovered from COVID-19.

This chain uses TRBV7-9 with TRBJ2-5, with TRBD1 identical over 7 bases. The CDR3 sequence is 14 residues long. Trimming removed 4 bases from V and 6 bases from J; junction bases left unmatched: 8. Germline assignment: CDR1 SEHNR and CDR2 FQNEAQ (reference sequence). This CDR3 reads CASSSTGVGQTQYF. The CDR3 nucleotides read TGTGCCAGCAGCTCTACAGGGGTGGGCCAGACCCAGTACTTC.

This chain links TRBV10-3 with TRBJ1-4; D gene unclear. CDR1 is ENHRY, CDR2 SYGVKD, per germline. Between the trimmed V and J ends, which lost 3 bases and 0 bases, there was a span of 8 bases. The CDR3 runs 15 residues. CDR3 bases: TGTGCCATCAGTGATGAATCAGCAACTAATGAAAAACTGTTTTTT. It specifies CAISDESATNEKLFF.

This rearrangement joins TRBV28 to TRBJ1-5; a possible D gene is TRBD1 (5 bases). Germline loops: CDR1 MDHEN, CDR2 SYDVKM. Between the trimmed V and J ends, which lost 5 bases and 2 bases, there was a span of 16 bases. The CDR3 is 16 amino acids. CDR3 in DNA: TGTGCCAGCAGTCCCATGCAGGGCGGTGGCAATCAGCCCCAGCATTTT. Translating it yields CASSPMQGGGNQPQHF.

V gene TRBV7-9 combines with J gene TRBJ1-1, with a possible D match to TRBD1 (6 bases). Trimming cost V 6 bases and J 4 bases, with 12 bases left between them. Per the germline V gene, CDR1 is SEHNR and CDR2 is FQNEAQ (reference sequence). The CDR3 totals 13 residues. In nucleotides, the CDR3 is TGTGCCAGCAGATTAACAGGGAGCACTGAAGCTTTCTTT. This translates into CASRLTGSTEAFF.

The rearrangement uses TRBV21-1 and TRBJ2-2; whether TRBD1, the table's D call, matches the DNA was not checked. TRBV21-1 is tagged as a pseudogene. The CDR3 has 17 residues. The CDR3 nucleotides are TGTGCCAGCAGCAACCCAAGAGACAGGGGGAAAACCGGGGAGCTGTTTTTT. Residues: CASSNPRDRGKTGELFF.

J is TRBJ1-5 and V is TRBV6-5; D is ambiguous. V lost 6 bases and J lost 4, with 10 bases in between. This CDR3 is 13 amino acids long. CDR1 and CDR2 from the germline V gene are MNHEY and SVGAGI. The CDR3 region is CASRWQNNQPQHF. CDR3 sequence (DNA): TGTGCCAGCAGGTGGCAGAATAATCAGCCCCAGCATTTT.

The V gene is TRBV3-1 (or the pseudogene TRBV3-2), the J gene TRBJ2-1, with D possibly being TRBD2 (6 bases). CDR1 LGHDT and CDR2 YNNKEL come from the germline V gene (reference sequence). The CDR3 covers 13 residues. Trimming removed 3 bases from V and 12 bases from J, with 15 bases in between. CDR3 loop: CASSHAGLRGQFF. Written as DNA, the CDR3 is TGTGCCAGCAGCCATGCGGGGCTAAGGGGGCAGTTCTTC.

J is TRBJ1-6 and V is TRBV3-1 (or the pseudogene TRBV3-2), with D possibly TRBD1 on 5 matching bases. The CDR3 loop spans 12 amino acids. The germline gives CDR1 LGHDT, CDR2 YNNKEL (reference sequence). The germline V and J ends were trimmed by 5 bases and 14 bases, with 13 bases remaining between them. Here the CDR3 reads CASSWGSAALHF. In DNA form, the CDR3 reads TGTGCCAGCAGCTGGGGCTCAGCTGCCCTCCACTTT.

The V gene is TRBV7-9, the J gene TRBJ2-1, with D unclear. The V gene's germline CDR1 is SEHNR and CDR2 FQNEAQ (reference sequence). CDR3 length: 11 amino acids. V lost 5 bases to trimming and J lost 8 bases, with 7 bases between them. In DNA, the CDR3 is TGTGCCAGCAGCGCGGCGGATGAGCAGTTCTTC. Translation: CASSAADEQFF.

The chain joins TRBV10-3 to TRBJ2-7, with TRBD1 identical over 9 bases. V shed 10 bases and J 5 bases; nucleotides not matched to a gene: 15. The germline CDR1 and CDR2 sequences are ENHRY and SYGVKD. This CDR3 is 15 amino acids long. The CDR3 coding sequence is TGTGCCACCTCGGAGGGACAGGGTTTTATCGACGAGCAGTACTTC. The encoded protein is CATSEGQGFIDEQYF.